One sample yielded the 24 T cell receptor beta chains listed below, sequenced in a study of cytomegalovirus exposure and HLA in healthy donors. PCR employed 60 Vbeta and 13 Jbeta primers. Clones were sequenced by immunoSEQ multiplex PCR, and TCRdb holds only the in-frame ones, with some missing. In the table there are approximately 82,000 clones, roughly 74% of which are singletons. Sequences were obtained from PBMCs. All receptors come from a woman between 45 and 65 years old in good health and CMV-seropositive.

This clone showed up just a few times. V and J are TRBV7-6 and TRBJ2-2; 7 bases align to TRBD1. The germline V gene encodes CDR1 SGHVS and CDR2 FNYEAQ. J lost 0 bases, V lost 6 bases, and 1 base had no gene match. The CDR3 spans 14 residues. CDR3 sequence reads: CASRGTANTGELFF. In DNA form, the CDR3 reads TGTGCCAGCAGGGGGACAGCGAACACCGGGGAGCTGTTTTTT.

The genes are TRBV13 and TRBJ2-1; TRBD2 is a possible D gene (5 bases). The CDR3 runs to 13 residues. Germline CDR1 is PRHDT and CDR2 is FYEKMQ (reference sequence). V gave up 5 bases and J gave up 7 bases, with 12 bases separating them. The CDR3 sequence: CASSSGSGNEQFF. In nucleotides, the CDR3 is TGTGCCAGCAGCAGCGGCAGTGGGAATGAGCAGTTCTTC.

Only a few counts were recorded for this clone. The rearrangement uses TRBV6-1 and TRBJ2-2; 7 nucleotides agree with TRBD1. V was pared by 6 bases and J by 4 bases, with 8 bases of the junction left unmatched. The CDR3 sequence is 15 residues long. CDR1 is MNHNS and CDR2 is SASEGT in the germline V gene. CDR3 nucleotides: TGTGCCAGCAGCGGGGACAGTGGGTTCACCGGGGAGCTGTTTTTT. This gives the protein CASSGDSGFTGELFF.

This clone occurred a few times. V and J are TRBV5-1 and TRBJ1-5; 8 positions match TRBD1. The ends lost 5 bases at V and 1 base at J; junction bases unmatched: 5. Germline V lookup: CDR1 SGHRS, CDR2 YFSETQ. The CDR3 consists of 15 residues. CDR3 region: CASRTGTGSNQPQHF. CDR3 bases: TGCGCCAGCAGAACAGGGACAGGCAGCAATCAGCCCCAGCATTTT. Looking up the rest from reference TRBV5-1 and TRBJ1-5 gives the full variable domain: KAGVTQTPRYLIKTRGQQVTLSCSPISGHRSVSWYQQTPGQGLQFLFEYFSETQRNKGNFPGRFSGRQFSNSRSEMNVSTLELGDSALYLCASRTGTGSNQPQHFGDGTRLSIL.

The chain links TRBV28 to TRBJ2-7; 7 nucleotides align to TRBD1. The CDR3 runs 13 residues. The germline CDR1 and CDR2 sequences are MDHEN and SYDVKM. Germline trimming cut 4 bases from V and 3 bases from J; bases unmatched to any gene: 3. CDR3 loop: CASSSTGDYEQYF. The CDR3 coding sequence is TGTGCCAGCAGTTCCACAGGGGACTACGAGCAGTACTTC.

The count of this clone is one. V is TRBV12-5 and J is TRBJ2-2, with 11 bases identical to TRBD2. The CDR3 has 18 amino acids. Trimming removed 3 bases from V and 7 bases from J; junction bases left unmatched: 13. Germline V gene lookup returns CDR1 LGHNT and CDR2 FRNRAP. The CDR3 bases are TGTGCTAGTGGTTTTAGCGGGAGGGCCCGAGGGTATCACGGGGAGCTGTTTTTT. Amino acids: CASGFSGRARGYHGELFF.

V is TRBV7-8 and J is TRBJ1-3; tentative D call: TRBD1 (6 bases). Trimming stripped 1 base from V and 0 bases from J, with 13 bases between. The CDR3 extends over 17 amino acids. In germline, CDR1 is SGHVS, CDR2 FQNEAQ. The chain's CDR3 is CASSLGQEPHSGNTIYF. CDR3 DNA: TGTGCCAGCAGCTTAGGACAGGAGCCCCACTCTGGAAACACCATATATTTT. Variable domain in full (rest from reference TRBV7-8 and TRBJ1-3): GAGVSQSPRYKVAKRGQDVALRCDPISGHVSLFWYQQALGQGPEFLTYFQNEAQLDKSGLPSDRFFAERPEGSVSTLKIQRTQQEDSAVYLCASSLGQEPHSGNTIYFGEGSWLTVV.

The genes are TRBV7-8 and TRBJ2-2; perhaps TRBD1 as D (5 bases). The V gene's germline CDR1 is SGHVS and CDR2 FQNEAQ. This CDR3 has 14 amino acids. Trimming shortened V by 2 bases and J by 6 bases, and 10 bases separated the two germline ends. CDR3 loop: CASSLSRTPGELFF. CDR3 sequence (DNA): TGTGCCAGCAGCTTATCTAGGACACCCGGGGAGCTGTTTTTT.

DNA for the CDR3: TGTGCCAGCAGCTCGCCGGACAGGGTAAGGACTGAAGCTTTCTTT. Its protein is CASSSPDRVRTEAFF. The chain employs TRBV5-4 and TRBJ1-1, with 8 positions matching TRBD1. V was clipped by 3 bases and J by 5 bases; unmatched bases: 9. The germline CDR1 and CDR2 sequences are SGHNT and YYREEE (reference sequence). The CDR3 totals 15 residues.

The V gene is TRBV20-1, the J gene TRBJ1-1; no firm D call. The ends were cut back, 4 bases at V and 6 bases at J, with 9 bases in the middle. This CDR3 is built from 11 residues. CDR1 is DFQATT and CDR2 is SNEGSKA in the germline V gene (reference sequence). The CDR3 is CSATSPPEAFF. The CDR3 DNA sequence: TGCAGTGCTACCTCCCCTCCTGAAGCTTTCTTT.

The chain recombines TRBV6-5 with TRBJ2-1, with D tentatively TRBD2 (6 bases). The CDR3 is made up of 15 amino acids. Germline V lookup: CDR1 MNHEY, CDR2 SVGAGI. V was trimmed by 7 bases and J by 10 bases, leaving 23 bases between them. The CDR3 sequence is CASTKLSLASAEQFF. The CDR3, as DNA: TGTGCCAGCACCAAACTCTCCTTGGCTAGCGCCGAGCAGTTCTTC.

This clone came up a few times. V gene TRBV6-5 combines with J gene TRBJ2-1; 10 nucleotides line up with TRBD2. The germline gives CDR1 MNHEY, CDR2 SVGAGI. Trimming removed 2 bases from V and 6 bases from J; junction bases left unmatched: 4. The CDR3 has 15 residues. The CDR3 sequence: CASSYGPSGSNEQFF. CDR3 bases: TGTGCCAGCAGTTACGGCCCTAGCGGGAGCAATGAGCAGTTCTTC.

The chain uses TRBV5-6 and TRBJ1-5; tentatively, D is TRBD1 (5 bases). Germline-derived CDR1 and CDR2 are SGHDT and YYEEEE. V lost 1 base, J lost 2 bases, and 13 bases lay in between. CDR3 size: 16 residues. CDR3 region: CASSLSGGEGNQPQHF. DNA of the CDR3: TGTGCCAGCAGCTTGTCCGGGGGTGAGGGCAATCAGCCCCAGCATTTT.

The J gene is TRBJ2-5, the V gene TRBV4-1; D remains ambiguous. CDR1 is MGHRA and CDR2 is YSYEKL in the germline V gene. The length of the CDR3 is 13 residues. Trimming pared 1 base from V and 6 bases from J, leaving 9 bases between. The CDR3 loop reads CASSQGTSKTQYF. The CDR3 nucleotides read TGCGCCAGCAGCCAAGGCACTTCGAAGACCCAGTACTTC.

The chain combines TRBV19 with TRBJ2-7, with D possibly TRBD1 on 6 matching bases. With 5 bases removed from V and 5 bases from J, the gap between germline ends came to 22 bases. This CDR3 is built from 16 residues. CDR1 LNHDA and CDR2 SQIVND come from the germline V gene (reference sequence). The CDR3 DNA sequence: TGTGCCAGTAGTGGGCCCCCAGGGGCCAGAGGAGACGAGCAGTACTTC. Its protein product is CASSGPPGARGDEQYF.

The V gene is TRBV2, the J gene TRBJ2-7; 7 bases map to TRBD2. CDR3 length: 15 residues. The V segment lost 4 bases and the J segment 5 bases; nucleotides outside the gene matches: 11. Germline V gives CDR1 SNHLY, CDR2 FYNNEI. CDR3 bases: TGTGCCAGCAGTGGCCAGCGGGGACCCCTTGACGAGCAGTACTTC. Translating gives CASSGQRGPLDEQYF. Complete variable domain (other parts from reference TRBV2 and TRBJ2-7): EPEVTQTPSHQVTQMGQEVILRCVPISNHLYFYWYRQILGQKVEFLVSFYNNEISEKSEIFDDQFSVERPDGSNFTLKIRSTKLEDSAMYFCASSGQRGPLDEQYFGPGTRLTVT.

This sequence joins TRBV11-1 and TRBJ2-3; TRBD2 matches 8 bases. After removal of 5 bases from V and 4 bases from J, the junction contained 8 bases not matched to a gene. There are 15 residues in the CDR3. Germline-derived CDR1 and CDR2 are SGHAT and FQDESV (reference sequence). The CDR3 DNA sequence: TGTGCCAGCAGCCCGCGGGAGGTGTTTGCAGATACGCAGTATTTT. Encoded protein: CASSPREVFADTQYF.

This rearrangement joins TRBV5-1 to TRBJ1-1; D gene unclear. The CDR3 is 18 amino acids. Trimming cost V 0 bases and J 6 bases, with 24 bases left between them. CDR1 SGHRS and CDR2 YFSETQ come from the germline V gene. CDR3 in amino acids: CASSLVSGWTDGGAEAFF. The CDR3 DNA sequence: TGCGCCAGCAGCTTGGTTAGCGGCTGGACCGACGGTGGAGCTGAAGCTTTCTTT.

The chain joins TRBV9 to TRBJ2-1; 8 bases are shared with TRBD2. Per the germline V gene, CDR1 is SGDLS and CDR2 is YYNGEE. The CDR3 has 14 residues. V lost 8 bases to trimming and J lost 4 bases; unmatched junction nucleotides: 8. In nucleotides, the CDR3 is TGTGCCAGTTCGTCGGGACTAGGTTACAATGAGCAGTTCTTC. Translating gives CASSSGLGYNEQFF.

The chain combines TRBV6-1 with TRBJ2-7, with a tentative D call TRBD2 (6 bases). This CDR3 is 15 amino acids long. Germline V lookup: CDR1 MNHNS, CDR2 SASEGT. Trimming took off 1 base at V and 0 bases at J, with 10 bases between the two ends. As DNA, the CDR3 is TGTGCCAGCAGTGAAGGTGGGACTCTCTCCTACGAGCAGTACTTC. It codes for CASSEGGTLSYEQYF.

This clone was recorded once. V and J are TRBV6-5 and TRBJ1-2; D unresolved. V lost 7 bases to trimming and J lost 3 bases, with 15 bases between them. This CDR3 is built from 14 residues. Germline lookup yields CDR1 MNHEY and CDR2 SVGAGI. CDR3 DNA sequence: TGTGCCAGCACCGATAGCGTAGCCGACTATGGCTACACCTTC. Translation: CASTDSVADYGYTF.

The chain has TRBV6-1 and TRBJ1-1, with TRBD1 matching over 11 bases. Trimming removed 1 base from V and 4 bases from J; junction bases left unmatched: 2. Germline V gives CDR1 MNHNS, CDR2 SASEGT. CDR3 size: 15 residues. The CDR3 region is CASSEGGQGGTEAFF. The CDR3 nucleotides are TGTGCCAGCAGTGAAGGGGGACAGGGGGGCACTGAAGCTTTCTTT.

The V gene is TRBV5-1, the J gene TRBJ2-1; no clear D. Trimming removed 5 bases at V and 9 bases at J, with 12 bases between. The CDR3 spans 12 residues. Germline lookup yields CDR1 SGHRS and CDR2 YFSETQ. CDR3 sequence reads: CASSSTLGEQFF. DNA of the CDR3: TGCGCCAGCAGTTCGACTCTGGGTGAGCAGTTCTTC.

V gene TRBV2 combines with J gene TRBJ1-5; 8 bases are a match to TRBD1. Germline V lookup: CDR1 SNHLY, CDR2 FYNNEI. The CDR3 totals 15 residues. V gave up 8 bases and J gave up 2 bases; unmatched junction bases: 8. CDR3 in DNA: TGTGCCAGCGACGTTGGACAGGGCGGCAATCAGCCCCAGCATTTT. It translates to CASDVGQGGNQPQHF.